This TCR beta chain was profiled in a study of immune evolution from preneoplasia to lung adenocarcinoma (dated by TCRdb to 2020 to 2022). In the study overall: HLA loss of heterozygosity was observed in approximately 6.5%, 16% and 36% of AIS, MIA and ADC lesions, respectively, and was not observed in any AAH lesions. The study used immune gene expression, TCR sequencing and multiplex immunofluorescence to profile the immune contexture of lung adenocarcinoma precursors and invasive adenocarcinoma. Resected precursor lesions (AAH, AIS, MIA) and invasive adenocarcinomas were compared with paired morphologically normal lung tissue. Sample size was determined by specimen availability and not by a prior power calculation. The immune data were integrated with whole exome sequencing and methylation data from the same cohort of nodules. The overall cohort was made up of around 51 patients with pulmonary nodules who had surgical resection. The TCR sequencing data were obtained from about 51 patients. It was reported in the study that 100 or so samples were used for TCR sequencing. Class I HLA alleles were inferred from exome data with POLYSOLVER, and allele-specific HLA loss was detected with LOHHLA.

The patients had resection in Japan or China between the mid-2010s and the late 2010s. The histologic diagnosis of each case was independently confirmed on H&E slides by two lung cancer pathologists. Macro-dissection after pathologic assessment enriched premalignant or tumor cells for nucleic acid extraction. The AllPrep DNA/RNA FFPE Kit was used to isolate DNA from FFPE tissue. On this clone: The specificity of this receptor is unknown. There are no base qualities to consult, and no much larger clone falls within one base.

General study outcomes and caveats: Because every patient came from Japan and China, how well the results apply to Western populations was uncertain. The findings rested on association rather than direct causation, and larger cohorts with long-term follow-up and longitudinal biopsies were considered necessary. KRAS-mutant nodules showed the highest T cell clonality compared with EGFR-mutant or double wild-type lesions. The highest clonality was observed in normal lung, whereas higher T cell density and diversity but lower clonality appeared to be present in later-stage lesions. Normal lung had the highest top T cell clone frequencies, which appeared to decline progressively from AAH through AIS, MIA and invasive adenocarcinoma.

As encoded in the germline V gene, CDR1 is MDHEN while CDR2 is SYDVKM. From the cysteine through the phenylalanine, the CDR3 covers 12 amino acids. This entry keeps only the CDR3 DNA: 36 bases, framed from base 1. V is clipped by 8 bases and J by 8 bases, and the sequence between their germline boundaries is 12 bases long. Using the immunoSEQ hsTCRbeta Kit, TCR beta CDR3 regions were sequenced from DNA. From the authors' description of their analysis: The ImmunoSEQ Analyzer was used to analyse the TCR sequencing data. T cell clonality was defined as 1 minus Pielou's evenness, calculated on productive rearrangements. T cell diversity was measured with the inverse Simpson index on productive templates. T cell density was defined as TCR beta template counts normalized to usable DNA, with usable DNA estimated by amplification and sequencing of housekeeping genes. TCR metrics were compared across histologic stages using two-sided Kruskal-Wallis tests. Entries here come from immuneACCESS through TCRdb and include only in-frame sequences with V and J called. Some clones fail to appear in such tables; in the studies checked, an unresolved V gene covers under half of the shortfall, and the cause of the remainder is unknown. V and J calls and clone size are as listed in that table; D and trimming were resolved from the DNA. The table for this sample lists fewer than 5,500 clones; roughly 85% of them were counted only once. Approximately 3.9% of the sample comes from the top ten.

This TCR derives from a person between 60 and 79 years old with lung adenocarcinoma. This chain is built from TRBV28 and TRBJ1-4; the D gene is perhaps TRBD1, from 5 matching bases. The sequenced material came from FFPE minimally invasive lung adenocarcinoma tissue. The sample's cell subset or site, from its label and the paper: micro-invasive lung adenocarcinoma (MIA). The CDR3 corresponds to CASGGGGEKLFF. The sequenced DNA: TGTGCCAGCGGCGGGGGGGGAGAAAAACTGTTTTTT.